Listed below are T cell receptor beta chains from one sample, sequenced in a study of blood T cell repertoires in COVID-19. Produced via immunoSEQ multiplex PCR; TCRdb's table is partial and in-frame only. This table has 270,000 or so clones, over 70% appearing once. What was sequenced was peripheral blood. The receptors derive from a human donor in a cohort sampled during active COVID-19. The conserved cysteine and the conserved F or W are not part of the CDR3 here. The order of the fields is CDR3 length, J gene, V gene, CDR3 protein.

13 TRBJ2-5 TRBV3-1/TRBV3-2 ASSSTAHGGETQY
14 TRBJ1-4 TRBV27 ASSFLVPTTGEKLF
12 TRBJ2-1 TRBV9 ASSTRLVTDEQF
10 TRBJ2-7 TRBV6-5 ASRQGPYEQY
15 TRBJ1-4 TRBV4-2 ASSQDRRQERFEKLF
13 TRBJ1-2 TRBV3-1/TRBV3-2 ASSQGRGLNYGYT
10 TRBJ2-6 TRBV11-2 ASSPLANVLT
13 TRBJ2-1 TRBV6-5 ASTRGGASYNEQF
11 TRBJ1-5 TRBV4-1 ASSLDSYQPQH
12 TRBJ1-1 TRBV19 ASRPQGVNTEAF
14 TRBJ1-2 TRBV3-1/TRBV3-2 ASSQDTFGAPHGYT
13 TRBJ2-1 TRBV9 ASSVDSGRYNEQF
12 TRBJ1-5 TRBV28 ASSLSPPNQPQH
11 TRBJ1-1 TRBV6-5 ASSSSPNTEAF
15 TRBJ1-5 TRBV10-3 AISESGDRGSNQPQH
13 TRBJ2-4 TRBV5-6 ASSSPFLAKNIQY